This record concerns one TCR beta chain sequence. Its target is unknown. Stated treatment: roughly 11-day PBMC culture with coronavirus spike peptide pools or control peptides (ViraFEST assay). This specimen comes from a study of vaccination and CD4 T cells after COVID-19. Cultured CD4+ T cell DNA was sequenced using the Oncomine TCR Beta short-read assay. MiXCR was run by TCRdb on the PCR reads, yielding one entry per CDR3 protein. The sample consists of tens of thousands of distinct CDR3 sequences, around 66% of them appearing once. This CDR3 has 17 amino acids. V dropped 5 bases and J dropped 1; count of bases not matched to a gene: 13. Germline CDR1 is LNHDA and CDR2 is SQIVND (reference sequence).

The chain has TRBV19 and TRBJ1-2, with 7 bases lining up with TRBD1. This TCR came from a human donor who received a COVID-19 vaccine. The input for sequencing was CD4+ T cells from blood, cultured in vitro, taken after SARS-CoV-2 vaccination. The CDR3 region is CASSPPRQGALNYGYTF. The CDR3 nucleotides read TGTGCCAGTAGTCCCCCCCGACAGGGCGCACTTAACTATGGCTACACCTTC.